The rows below give T cell receptor beta chains drawn from one sample of a study of blood T cell repertoires in COVID-19. Libraries were prepared by immunoSEQ multiplex PCR; TCRdb keeps only in-frame clonotypes and omits some of them. The table shows more than 300,000 clones, with roughly 86% occurring only once. Sequencing was done on a sample of peripheral blood. The source of these receptors is a woman aged 25 to 39 with COVID-19, enrolled during active disease. CDR3s leave out the opening cysteine and the closing phenylalanine or tryptophan.

cdr3_length: 13; v_call: TRBV2; j_call: TRBJ2-5; cdr3_aa: ASTRDRGSQETQY
cdr3_length: 14; v_call: TRBV4-3; j_call: TRBJ2-7; cdr3_aa: ASSQEQTSVSYEQY
cdr3_length: 13; v_call: TRBV5-6; j_call: TRBJ2-7; cdr3_aa: ASSVRRTATYEQY
cdr3_length: 13; v_call: TRBV6-5; j_call: TRBJ1-1; cdr3_aa: ASRPGGTMNTEAF
cdr3_length: 19; v_call: TRBV9; j_call: TRBJ1-5; cdr3_aa: ASSVERDSGDGRYSNQPQH
cdr3_length: 13; v_call: TRBV28; j_call: TRBJ2-5; cdr3_aa: ASSFLAGPQETQY
cdr3_length: 14; v_call: TRBV4-1; j_call: TRBJ2-6; cdr3_aa: ASSLPGRSGANVLT
cdr3_length: 12; v_call: TRBV11-2; j_call: TRBJ2-1; cdr3_aa: ASSWGGRGDEQF
cdr3_length: 14; v_call: TRBV6-1; j_call: TRBJ2-5; cdr3_aa: ASSEVTSGGQETQY
cdr3_length: 12; v_call: TRBV24-1; j_call: TRBJ2-4; cdr3_aa: ATNHGRVKNIQY
cdr3_length: 11; v_call: TRBV6-5; j_call: TRBJ1-2; cdr3_aa: ASSLQINYGYT